This T cell receptor (beta chain) was captured in a study of metastatic and nonmetastatic thyroid tumors. Study-level information: Malignant thyroid and benign thyroid patients provided blood and tumor or nodule tissue whose repertoires were compared.

No patient had received any treatment before thyroid surgery. Original analysis: A papillary thyroid cancer distant-metastasis classifier was built from CDR3 differences across clinicopathological groups. TCRdb re-processed the PCR reads through MiXCR. Clone size and V and J calls follow TCRdb, not the original study. Seen here are roughly 6,600 clones, 30% to 40% observed once, and the top ten hold 10% to 15%. Study-level findings and limits: Versus benign nodules, malignant thyroid tumors reportedly had significantly higher TCR beta diversity, in blood and tumor.

This CDR3 contains 16 residues. Germline trimming cut 4 bases from V and 0 bases from J; bases unmatched to any gene: 4. Per germline, CDR1 SGHAT and CDR2 FQNNGV. Only a few counts were recorded for this clone. No antigen is known for it. Material for sequencing was adjacent normal tissue. This chain links TRBV11-2 with TRBJ2-2; 8 bases are shared with TRBD2. The TCR comes from a female donor with papillary thyroid cancer or a benign thyroid nodule (not recorded which). Some clones in this sample may be carry-over from other donors' samples. DNA of the CDR3: TGTGCCAGCAGCTATACTAGCGGACCGAACACCGGGGAGCTGTTTTTT. Protein product: CASSYTSGPNTGELFF.